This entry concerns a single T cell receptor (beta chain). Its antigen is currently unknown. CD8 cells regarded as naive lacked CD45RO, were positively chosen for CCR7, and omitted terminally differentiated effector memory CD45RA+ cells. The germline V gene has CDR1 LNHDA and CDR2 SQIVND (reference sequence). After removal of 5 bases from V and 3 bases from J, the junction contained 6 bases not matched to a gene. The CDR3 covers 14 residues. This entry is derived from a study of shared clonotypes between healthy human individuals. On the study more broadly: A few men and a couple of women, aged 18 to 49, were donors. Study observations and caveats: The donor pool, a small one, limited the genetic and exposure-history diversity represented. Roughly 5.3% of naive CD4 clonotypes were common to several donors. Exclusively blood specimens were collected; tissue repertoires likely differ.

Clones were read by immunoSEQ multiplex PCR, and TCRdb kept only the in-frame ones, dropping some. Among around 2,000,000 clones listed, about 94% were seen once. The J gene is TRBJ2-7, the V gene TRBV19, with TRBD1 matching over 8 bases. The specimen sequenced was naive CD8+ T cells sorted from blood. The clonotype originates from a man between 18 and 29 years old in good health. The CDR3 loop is CASSLQGAVYEQYF. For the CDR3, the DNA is TGTGCCAGTAGTCTGCAGGGGGCCGTCTACGAGCAGTACTTC.